This T cell receptor beta chain came from a study of cytomegalovirus exposure and HLA in healthy donors. Study-level points and caveats: Per published accounts, TCR beta sequences correctly predicted the HLA-A and HLA-B alleles of most subjects. The availability of immune exposure information extended only to CMV serostatus.

CDR1 is SGHRS and CDR2 is YFSETQ in the germline V gene. The CDR3 sequence is 16 residues long. Trimming removed 0 bases from V and 1 base from J; junction bases left unmatched: 2. PCR employed 60 Vbeta and 13 Jbeta primers. The repertoire was sequenced with immunoSEQ multiplex PCR; TCRdb's copy has only in-frame clones and lacks some. Of about 54,000 clones in the sample, more than 70% were seen once. On this clone: Antigen specificity is unknown.

This chain uses TRBV5-1 with TRBJ2-3; TRBD2 matches at 10 bases. The sequencing input was PBMCs. This TCR was sampled from a woman younger than 35 in good health and CMV-seronegative. The CDR3 protein is CASSLVLAGGTDTQYF. CDR3 in DNA: TGCGCCAGCAGCTTGGTGCTAGCGGGGGGCACAGATACGCAGTATTTT.